This T cell receptor (beta chain) was identified in a study of CD8+ T cells in alopecia areata. The treatment here: oral pan-JAK inhibitor, 5-10 mg twice daily. Alopecia areata patients provided lesional scalp punch biopsies and peripheral blood, both collected for the study. About this clone itself: Its antigen is undetermined.

Study-wide findings and caveats: Normal scalp showed lower clonality than lesional scalp, especially alopecia totalis/universalis. Administration of tofacitinib significantly diminished scalp clonality and expanded CD8+ clones within the top 100.

Trimming removed 4 bases at V and 4 bases at J, with 10 bases between. The CDR3 loop spans 13 amino acids. Germline loops: CDR1 SGHNT, CDR2 YENEEA. RNA extraction and reverse transcription yielded cDNA as sequencing template. Assay used: immunoSEQ multiplex PCR; TCRdb lists only in-frame clones, some missing. The table includes 150,000 to 200,000 clones, approximately 52% detected once. The sample consisted of CD4+ T cells sorted from blood, taken between weeks 55 and 65, from a patient treated with tofacitinib. V and J are TRBV11-3 and TRBJ2-5; no clear D gene. This receptor was obtained from a human donor with alopecia areata. The CDR3 DNA reads as TGTGCCAGCAGCTCTCTTGAGCGAGAGACCCAGTACTTC. Protein sequence: CASSSLERETQYF. Full variable domain (outside the CDR3, taken from reference TRBV11-3 and TRBJ2-5): EAGVVQSPRYKIIEKKQPVAFWCNPISGHNTLYWYLQNLGQGPELLIRYENEEAVDDSQLPKDRFSAERLKGVDSTLKIQPAELGDSAVYLCASSSLERETQYFGPGTRLLVL.